This T cell receptor beta chain was recorded in a study of T cell responses to AZD1222 COVID-19 vaccine (dated by TCRdb to the early 2020s). Notes on the research overall: AZD1222 recipients given second doses at about 4 weeks or at about 12 weeks were pooled, since spike-specific TCR depth and breadth were not found to differ between the two schedules. A total of just over 230 trial participants underwent TCR sequencing, of whom about 210 had received two doses of AZD1222 and 26 had received two doses of the MenACWY control vaccine. Trial participants were enrolled into age subgroups of 18-55, 56-69 and 70-plus years, which contained roughly 140, 27 and 60 TCR-sequenced participants, respectively.

A remark on this clone: No cognate antigen has been identified for it. No quality values exist for individual bases; no much larger clone is one base distant.

The CDR3 regions of human TCRbeta chains were analyzed by immunosequencing. The authors' pipeline ran thus. TCRs in the repertoires were matched against a reference library of SARS-CoV-2-specific TCRs that had been generated with the MIRA antigen-specificity platform. Breadth was defined as the fraction of unique TCRs that were SARS-CoV-2-associated, and depth was defined as the fraction of total T cells that were SARS-CoV-2-associated. Using the MIRA data, every spike-specific TCR was mapped to the spike region that the TCR reacted to and assigned to either a CD4 or a CD8 class. Log10-transformed breadth and depth values were compared by one-way ANOVA with Sidak's multiple comparisons tests. Here the immuneACCESS table is served through TCRdb, limited to in-frame sequences with V and J called. Missing clones are a known gap in these copies; in checked studies unresolved V genes cover under half, and the rest lacks a known reason. V and J calls and clone size come straight from that table; D and trimming were deduced from the DNA. This sample is represented by fewer than 150,000 clones; under 95% of them were singletons. The biggest ten clones account for about 5% of the sample.

What the authors observed across the whole study: Because no samples from the day 14 peak response were available, repertoires could be characterized only after the peak T cell response. Reportedly, close to half of the unique spike-specific TCRs recognized epitopes lying outside the regions that are mutated in the B.1.351 and B.1.1.7 variants. Conclusions about previously exposed vaccinees are limited because only a handful of AZD1222 recipients were SARS-CoV-2 seropositive at baseline. After two AZD1222 doses, spike-specific TCR breadth and depth were significantly higher than at day 0 and than in MenACWY recipients. The whole spike protein was spanned by vaccine-associated CD4 TCRs, and dominant responses were seen in regions 160-218 and 743-854. The 56-69-year group was small, and its depth increase did not reach significance, likely because of low power. Most participants were white British and females outnumbered males, and the authors suggested that clonal diversity may have been underestimated.

What the time point label conveys for this sample: baseline before first vaccination. The vaccinee samples were drawn from two UK trials, COV001 and COV002, one of which was a single-blind randomized controlled phase 2/3 trial testing AZD1222 (ChAdOx1 nCoV-19) in healthy adults. Trial participant PBMC samples were collected at day 0 and day 28 after the second dose for TCRbeta chain sequencing. CDR1 MNHEY and CDR2 SVGEGT are derived from the germline V gene. V is shortened by 0 bases, J by 2 bases, and the region joining them spans 11 bases. Spanning cysteine to phenylalanine, the CDR3 consists of 15 amino acids. Of the read, only the CDR3 DNA is kept; its 45 bases are in frame from base 1.

This TCR came from an adult in good health. This chain is built from TRBV6-2 or TRBV6-3 and TRBJ2-7; a weak D assignment points to TRBD2 (6 bases agree). Sequences were derived from peripheral blood, sampled on day 0 of AZD1222 vaccination. The CDR3 region has the sequence CASSYSSSATYEQYF. Here is the DNA: TGTGCCAGCAGTTACTCGTCTAGCGCCACCTACGAGCAGTACTTC.